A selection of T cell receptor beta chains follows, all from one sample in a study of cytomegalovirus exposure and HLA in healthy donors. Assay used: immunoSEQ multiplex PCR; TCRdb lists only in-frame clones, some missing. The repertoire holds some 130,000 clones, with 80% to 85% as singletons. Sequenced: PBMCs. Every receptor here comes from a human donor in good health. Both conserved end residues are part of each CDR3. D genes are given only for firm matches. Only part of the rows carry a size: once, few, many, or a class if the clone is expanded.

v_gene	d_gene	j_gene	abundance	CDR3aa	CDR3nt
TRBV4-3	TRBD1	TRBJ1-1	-	CASSQVGTGDEAFF	TGCGCCAGCAGCCAAGTTGGGACAGGGGATGAAGCTTTCTTT
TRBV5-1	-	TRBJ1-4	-	CASSFGGDGHLLTNEKLFF	TGCGCCAGCAGCTTTGGAGGGGATGGACATCTATTAACTAATGAAAAACTGTTTTTT
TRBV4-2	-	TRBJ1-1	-	CASSQDGVAGMNTEAFF	TGTGCCAGCAGCCAAGACGGTGTGGCAGGGATGAACACTGAAGCTTTCTTT
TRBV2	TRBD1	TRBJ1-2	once	CATRTKTGGGSGYTF	TGTGCCACCCGGACCAAGACAGGGGGAGGCAGTGGCTACACCTTC
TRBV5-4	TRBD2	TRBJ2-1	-	CASSSFSGGRLNEQFF	TGTGCCAGCAGCTCTTTTAGCGGGGGAAGACTCAATGAGCAGTTCTTC
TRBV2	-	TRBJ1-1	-	CASSEGSRLNTEAFF	TGTGCCAGCAGTGAAGGGAGCCGCTTGAACACTGAAGCTTTCTTT
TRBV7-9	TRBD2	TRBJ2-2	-	CASSEGLAGGELFF	TGTGCCAGCAGCGAAGGACTAGCGGGGGGGGAGCTGTTTTTT
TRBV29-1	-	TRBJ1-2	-	CSVEVLGGYTF	TGCAGCGTAGAGGTTCTGGGTGGCTACACCTTC
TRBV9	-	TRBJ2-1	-	CASNEQGSGPRVNEQFF	TGTGCCAGCAACGAACAGGGTTCGGGCCCCAGGGTGAATGAGCAGTTCTTC
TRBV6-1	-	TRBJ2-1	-	CASSDRDSSPKAYNEQFF	TGTGCCAGCAGTGACCGGGACTCATCCCCCAAGGCCTACAATGAGCAGTTCTTC
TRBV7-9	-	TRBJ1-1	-	CASSPSGKEAFF	TGTGCCAGCAGTCCTAGCGGGAAAGAAGCTTTCTTT
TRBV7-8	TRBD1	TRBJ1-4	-	CASSLVRGVATNEKLFF	TGTGCCAGCAGCTTAGTCAGGGGGGTTGCAACTAATGAAAAACTGTTTTTT
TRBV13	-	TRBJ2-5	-	CASSSSETQYF	TGTGCCAGCAGCTCCTCGGAGACCCAGTACTTC
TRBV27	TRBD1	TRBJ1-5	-	CASSLTGDGQPQHF	TGTGCCAGCAGTTTGACAGGGGATGGACAGCCCCAGCATTTT
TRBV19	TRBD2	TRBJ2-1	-	CASSSAGGLFNEQFF	TGTGCCAGTAGTTCAGCGGGGGGGCTTTTCAATGAGCAGTTCTTC
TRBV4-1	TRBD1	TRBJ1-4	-	CASSLSGDSENEKLFF	TGCGCCAGCAGCCTGTCTGGGGACAGCGAGAATGAAAAACTGTTTTTT
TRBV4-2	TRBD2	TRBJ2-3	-	CASKTGGSSGATDTQYF	TGTGCCAGCAAAACGGGAGGATCTAGCGGGGCCACAGATACGCAGTATTTT
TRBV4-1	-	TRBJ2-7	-	CASSRAGQPITYEQYF	TGCGCCAGCAGCCGGGCGGGACAGCCGATAACCTACGAGCAGTACTTC
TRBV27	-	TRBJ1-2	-	CASRPGGTYGYTF	TGTGCCAGCAGACCCGGGGGGACCTATGGCTACACCTTC
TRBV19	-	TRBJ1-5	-	CASSIDQLYQPQHF	TGTGCCAGTAGTATAGATCAACTATATCAGCCCCAGCATTTT